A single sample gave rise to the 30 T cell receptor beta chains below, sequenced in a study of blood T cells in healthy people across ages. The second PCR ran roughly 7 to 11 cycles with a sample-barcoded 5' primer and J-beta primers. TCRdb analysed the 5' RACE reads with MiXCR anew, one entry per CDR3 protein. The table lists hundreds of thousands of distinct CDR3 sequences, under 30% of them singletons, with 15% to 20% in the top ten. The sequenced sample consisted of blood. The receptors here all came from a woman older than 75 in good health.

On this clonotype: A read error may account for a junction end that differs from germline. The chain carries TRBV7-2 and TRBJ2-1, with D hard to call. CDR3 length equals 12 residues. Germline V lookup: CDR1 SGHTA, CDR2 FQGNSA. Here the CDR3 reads CVSSPSNVRLFF. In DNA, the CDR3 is TGTGTCAGCAGCCCCAGTAATGTTCGGCTGTTCTTC. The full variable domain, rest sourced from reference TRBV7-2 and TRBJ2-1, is GAGVSQSPSNKVTEKGKDVELRCDPISGHTALYWYRQSLGQGLEFLIYFQGNSAPDKSGLPSDRFSAERTGGSVSTLTIQRTQQEDSAVYLCVSSPSNVRLFFGPGTRLTVL.

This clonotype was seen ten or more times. The CDR3 region has the DNA TGTGCCAGCAGCTTGTTCATCGGTGGAAGGGGTTCACCCCTCCACTTT. Translated: CASSLFIGGRGSPLHF. The V call is TRBV7-2, the J call TRBJ1-6, with a possible D match to TRBD1 (5 bases). Germline values: CDR1 SGHTA, CDR2 FQGNSA. The ends were cut back, 3 bases at V and 9 bases at J, with 18 bases in the middle. The CDR3 consists of 16 residues.

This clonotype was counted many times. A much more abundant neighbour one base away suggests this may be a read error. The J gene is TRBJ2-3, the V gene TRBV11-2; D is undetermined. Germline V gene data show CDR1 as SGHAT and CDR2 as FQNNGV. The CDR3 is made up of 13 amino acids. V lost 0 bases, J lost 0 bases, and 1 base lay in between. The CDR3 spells CASSLESTDTQYF. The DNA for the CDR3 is TGTGCCAGCAGCTTAGAGAGCACAGATACGCAGTATTTT.

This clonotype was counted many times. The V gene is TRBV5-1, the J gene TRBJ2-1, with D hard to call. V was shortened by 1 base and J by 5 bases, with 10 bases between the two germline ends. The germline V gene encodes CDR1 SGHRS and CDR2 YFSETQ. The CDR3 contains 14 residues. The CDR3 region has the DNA TGCGCCAGCAGCTTGATCTCAGGCAACAATGAGCAGTTCTTC. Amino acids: CASSLISGNNEQFF.

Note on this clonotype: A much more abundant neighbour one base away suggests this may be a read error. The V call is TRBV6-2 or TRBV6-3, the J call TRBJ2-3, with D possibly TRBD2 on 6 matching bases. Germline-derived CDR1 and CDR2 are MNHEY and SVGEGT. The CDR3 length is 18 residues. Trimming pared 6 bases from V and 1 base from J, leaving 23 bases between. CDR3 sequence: CASSPVPTSNRGTDTQYF. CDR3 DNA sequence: TGTGCCAGCAGCCCGGTTCCTACTAGCAACCGGGGCACAGATACGCAGTATTTT.

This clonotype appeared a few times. The CDR3 bases are TGTGCCAGCAGTTACCGGGGGACTAGCGGGAGCTCCTACAATGAGCAGTTCTTC. Amino acids: CASSYRGTSGSSYNEQFF. The chain joins TRBV6-2 or TRBV6-3 to TRBJ2-1; 14 bases fit TRBD2. The CDR3 is made up of 18 amino acids. Trimming took 2 bases from V and 0 from J; bases not matched to a gene: 3. Germline lookup yields CDR1 MNHEY and CDR2 SVGEGT.

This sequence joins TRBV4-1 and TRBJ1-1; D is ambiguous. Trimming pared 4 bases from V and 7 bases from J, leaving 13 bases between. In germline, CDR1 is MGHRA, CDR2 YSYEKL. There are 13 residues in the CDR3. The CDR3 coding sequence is TGCGCCAGCAGCCCGAGGGTATTGGATGAAGCTTTCTTT. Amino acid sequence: CASSPRVLDEAFF.

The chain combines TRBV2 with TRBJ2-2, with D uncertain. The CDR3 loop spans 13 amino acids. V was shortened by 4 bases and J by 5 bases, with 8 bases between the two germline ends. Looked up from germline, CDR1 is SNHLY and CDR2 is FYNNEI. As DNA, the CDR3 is TGTGCCAGCAGTGGTGACATGACCGGGGAGCTGTTTTTT. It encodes CASSGDMTGELFF.

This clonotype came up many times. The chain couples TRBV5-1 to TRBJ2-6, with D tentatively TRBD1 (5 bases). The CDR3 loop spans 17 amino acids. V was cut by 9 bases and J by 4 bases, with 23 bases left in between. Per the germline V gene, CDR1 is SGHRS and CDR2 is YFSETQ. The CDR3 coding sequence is TGCGCCACCCAAAGGGGCGGCAGGGCGGCCGGGGCCAACGTCCTGACTTTC. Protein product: CATQRGGRAAGANVLTF.

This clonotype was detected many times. The CDR3: CSAKKDGINYGYTF. The CDR3 region has the DNA TGCAGTGCGAAAAAAGACGGGATTAACTATGGCTACACCTTC. V and J are TRBV20-1 and TRBJ1-2; D is unclear. Germline V gives CDR1 DFQATT, CDR2 SNEGSKA (reference sequence). V lost 6 bases and J 1 base, leaving 15 bases between the germline ends. The CDR3 is made up of 14 amino acids.

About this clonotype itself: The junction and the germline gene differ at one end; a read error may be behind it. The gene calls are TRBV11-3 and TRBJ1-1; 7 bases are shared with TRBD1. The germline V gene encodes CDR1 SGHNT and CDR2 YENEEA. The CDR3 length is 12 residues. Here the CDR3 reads CTSSRQGSEAFF. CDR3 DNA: TGTACCAGCAGCCGACAGGGCTCTGAAGCTTTCTTT. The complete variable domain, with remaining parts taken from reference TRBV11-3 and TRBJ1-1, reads EAGVVQSPRYKIIEKKQPVAFWCNPISGHNTLYWYLQNLGQGPELLIRYENEEAVDDSQLPKDRFSAERLKGVDSTLKIQPAELGDSAVYLCTSSRQGSEAFFGQGTRLTVV.

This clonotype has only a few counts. CDR3 region: CASTSLNRDTEAFF. The CDR3 DNA reads TGTGCCAGCACTTCTTTAAACAGAGACACTGAAGCTTTCTTT. The chain uses TRBV6-5 and TRBJ1-1, with unresolved D. V dropped 7 bases and J dropped 3 bases, with 15 bases sitting between them. CDR3 length: 14 residues. Germline loops: CDR1 MNHEY, CDR2 SVGAGI.

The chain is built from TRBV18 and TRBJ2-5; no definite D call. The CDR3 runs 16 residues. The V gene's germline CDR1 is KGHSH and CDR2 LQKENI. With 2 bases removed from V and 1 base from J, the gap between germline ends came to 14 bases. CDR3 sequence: CASSPTKSNLQETQYF. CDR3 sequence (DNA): TGTGCCAGCTCACCAACAAAATCCAACCTCCAAGAGACCCAGTACTTC.

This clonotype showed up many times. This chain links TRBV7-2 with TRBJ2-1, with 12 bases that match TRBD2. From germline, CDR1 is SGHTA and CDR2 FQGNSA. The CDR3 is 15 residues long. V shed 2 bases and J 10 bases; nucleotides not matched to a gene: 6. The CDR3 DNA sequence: TGTGCCAGCAGCTTACCTAGCGGGGGGGCCCGGGAGCAGTTCTTC. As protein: CASSLPSGGAREQFF.

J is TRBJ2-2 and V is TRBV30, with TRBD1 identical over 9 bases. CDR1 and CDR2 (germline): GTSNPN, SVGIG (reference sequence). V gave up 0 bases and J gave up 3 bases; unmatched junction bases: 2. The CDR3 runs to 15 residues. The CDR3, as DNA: TGTGCCTGGAGTGTACAGGGGGCGCACACCGGGGAGCTGTTTTTT. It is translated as CAWSVQGAHTGELFF.

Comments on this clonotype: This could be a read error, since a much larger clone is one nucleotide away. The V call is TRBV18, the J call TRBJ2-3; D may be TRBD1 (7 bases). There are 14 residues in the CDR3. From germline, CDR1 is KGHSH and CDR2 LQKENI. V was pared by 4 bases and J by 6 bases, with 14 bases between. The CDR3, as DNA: TGTGCCAGCTCACGCCAACAGGGGAGGGATACGCAGTATTTT. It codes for CASSRQQGRDTQYF.

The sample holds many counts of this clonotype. The CDR3 region is CATSDPLTGAETQYF. DNA for the CDR3: TGTGCCACCAGTGATCCTTTGACAGGGGCGGAGACCCAGTACTTC. The genes are TRBV24-1 and TRBJ2-5, with TRBD1 matching over 8 bases. The CDR3 extends over 15 amino acids. The V gene's germline CDR1 is KGHDR and CDR2 SFDVKD. After removal of 3 bases from V and 5 bases from J, the junction contained 7 bases not matched to a gene.

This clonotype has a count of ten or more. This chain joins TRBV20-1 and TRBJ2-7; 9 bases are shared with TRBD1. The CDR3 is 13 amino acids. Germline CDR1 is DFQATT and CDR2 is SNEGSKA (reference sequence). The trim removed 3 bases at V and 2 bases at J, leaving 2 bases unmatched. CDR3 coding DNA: TGCAGTGCTAGTGGGGACAGGGCCTACGAGCAGTACTTC. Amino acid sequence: CSASGDRAYEQYF.

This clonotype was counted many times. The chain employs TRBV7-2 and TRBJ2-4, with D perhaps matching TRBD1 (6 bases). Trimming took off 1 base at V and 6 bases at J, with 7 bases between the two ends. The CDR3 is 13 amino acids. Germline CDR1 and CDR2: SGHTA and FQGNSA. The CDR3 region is CASSLGTVNIQYF. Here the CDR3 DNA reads TGTGCCAGCAGCTTAGGGACAGTAAACATTCAGTACTTC.

The CDR3 spells CASRYQGTYEQYF. The CDR3 nucleotides read TGTGCCAGCAGGTATCAGGGAACCTACGAGCAGTACTTC. The chain links TRBV7-2 to TRBJ2-7; TRBD1 might be the D (5 bases). V was clipped by 6 bases and J by 2 bases, with 11 bases between them. The CDR3 is made up of 13 amino acids. Germline-derived CDR1 and CDR2 are SGHTA and FQGNSA.

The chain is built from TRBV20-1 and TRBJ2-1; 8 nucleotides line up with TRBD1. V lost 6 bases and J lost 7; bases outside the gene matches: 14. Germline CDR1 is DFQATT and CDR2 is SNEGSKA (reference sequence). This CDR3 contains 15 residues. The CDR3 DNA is TGCAGTGCCGCTCGACGGGGGACAGGCGATAATGAGCAGTTCTTC. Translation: CSAARRGTGDNEQFF.

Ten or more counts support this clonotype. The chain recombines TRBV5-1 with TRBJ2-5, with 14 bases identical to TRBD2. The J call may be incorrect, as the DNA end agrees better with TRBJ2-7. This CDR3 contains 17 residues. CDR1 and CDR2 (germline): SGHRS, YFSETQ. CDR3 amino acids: CASSFNGLAGGLAEQYF. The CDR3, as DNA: TGCGCCAGCAGCTTCAACGGACTAGCGGGGGGACTTGCCGAGCAGTACTTC.

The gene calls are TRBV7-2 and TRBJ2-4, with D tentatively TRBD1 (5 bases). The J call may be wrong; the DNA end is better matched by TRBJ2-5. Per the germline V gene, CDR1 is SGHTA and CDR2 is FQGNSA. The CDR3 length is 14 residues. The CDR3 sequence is CASSLGGSTGTQYF. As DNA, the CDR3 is TGTGCCAGCAGCTTAGGTGGCAGCACAGGGACCCAGTACTTC.

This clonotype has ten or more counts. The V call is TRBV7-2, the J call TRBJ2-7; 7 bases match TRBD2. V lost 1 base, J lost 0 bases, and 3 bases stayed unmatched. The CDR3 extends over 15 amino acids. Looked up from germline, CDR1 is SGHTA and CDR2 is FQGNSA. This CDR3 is CASSLERGSSYEQYF. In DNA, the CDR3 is TGTGCCAGCAGCTTAGAGCGGGGTTCCTCCTACGAGCAGTACTTC.

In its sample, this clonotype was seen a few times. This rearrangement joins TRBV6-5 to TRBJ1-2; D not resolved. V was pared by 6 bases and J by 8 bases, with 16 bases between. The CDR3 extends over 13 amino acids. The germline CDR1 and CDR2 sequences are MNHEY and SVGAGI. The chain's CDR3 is CASRYTTTGGYTF. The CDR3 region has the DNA TGTGCCAGCAGGTACACGACAACGGGGGGCTACACCTTC.

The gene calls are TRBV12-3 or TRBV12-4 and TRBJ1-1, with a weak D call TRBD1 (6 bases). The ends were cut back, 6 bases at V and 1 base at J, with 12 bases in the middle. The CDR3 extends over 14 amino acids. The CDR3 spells CASSKGQQNTEAFF. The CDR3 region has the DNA TGTGCCAGCAGCAAGGGACAACAGAACACTGAAGCTTTCTTT.

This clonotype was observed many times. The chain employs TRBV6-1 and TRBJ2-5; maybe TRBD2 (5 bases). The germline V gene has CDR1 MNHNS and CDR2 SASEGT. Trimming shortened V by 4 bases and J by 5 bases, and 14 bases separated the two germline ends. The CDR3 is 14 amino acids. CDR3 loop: CASSAGLHSETQYF. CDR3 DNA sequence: TGTGCCAGCAGTGCCGGACTTCATTCGGAGACCCAGTACTTC.

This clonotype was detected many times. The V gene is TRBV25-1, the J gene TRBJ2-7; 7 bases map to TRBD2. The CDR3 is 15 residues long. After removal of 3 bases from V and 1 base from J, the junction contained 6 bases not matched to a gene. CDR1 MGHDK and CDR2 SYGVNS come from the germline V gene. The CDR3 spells CASSDSSGPSYEQYF. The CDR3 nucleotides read TGTGCCAGCAGTGATTCTAGCGGTCCGTCCTACGAGCAGTACTTC.

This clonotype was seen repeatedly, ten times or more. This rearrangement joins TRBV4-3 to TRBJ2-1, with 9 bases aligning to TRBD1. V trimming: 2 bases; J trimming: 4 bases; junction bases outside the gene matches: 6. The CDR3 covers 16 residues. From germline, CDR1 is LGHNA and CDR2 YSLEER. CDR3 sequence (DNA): TGCGCCAGCAGCCAACTGCCGGGACAGGGTTACAATGAGCAGTTCTTC. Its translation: CASSQLPGQGYNEQFF.

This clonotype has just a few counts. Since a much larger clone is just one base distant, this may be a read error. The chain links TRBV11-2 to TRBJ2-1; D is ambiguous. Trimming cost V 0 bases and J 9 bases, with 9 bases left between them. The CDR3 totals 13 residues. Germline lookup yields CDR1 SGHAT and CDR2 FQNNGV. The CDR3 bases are TGTGCCAGCAGCTTAGACAGCGTCCTTGAGCAGTTCTTC. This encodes CASSLDSVLEQFF.